These 5 T cell receptor beta chains were sequenced from one sample in a study of blood T cell repertoires in COVID-19 (TCRdb year 2020). Receptors were amplified or captured by the immunoSEQ multiplex PCR assay. Entries here come from immuneACCESS through TCRdb and include only in-frame sequences with V and J called. Some clones fail to appear in such tables; in the studies checked, an unresolved V gene covers under half of the shortfall, and the cause of the remainder is unknown. This sample holds about 120,000 clones; roughly 88% were observed only once. Roughly 1% of the sample lies in the top ten. The sample was peripheral blood. These receptors were collected from a woman aged 45-65 years with active or convalescent COVID-19.

This CDR3 reads CASSEYKNSPLHF. CDR3 sequence (DNA): TGTGCCAGCAGTGAATATAAAAATTCACCCCTCCACTTT. This chain links TRBV25-1 with TRBJ1-6, with no clear D. This CDR3 has 13 amino acids. CDR1 MGHDK and CDR2 SYGVNS come from the germline V gene. V lost 0 bases and J lost 7, with 4 bases in between.

J is TRBJ2-3 and V is TRBV28; 7 nucleotides align to TRBD2. Trimming at V came to 5 bases and at J to 4 bases, leaving 9 bases not matched to a gene. In germline, CDR1 is MDHEN, CDR2 SYDVKM. The CDR3 is 15 residues long. The CDR3 spells CASSQWRGSADTQYF. The DNA for the CDR3 is TGTGCCAGCAGTCAATGGCGGGGGTCGGCAGATACGCAGTATTTT.

This chain links TRBV4-2 with TRBJ2-6, with D unclear. The CDR3 runs 16 residues. Germline CDR1 LGHNA, CDR2 YNFKEQ. The V and J ends lost 0 bases and 0 bases respectively, with 6 bases between them. CDR3 amino acids: CASSQDLGSGANVLTF. DNA of the CDR3: TGTGCCAGCAGCCAAGATCTAGGCTCTGGGGCCAACGTCCTGACTTTC.

The chain employs TRBV7-2 and TRBJ1-5; 8 bases map to TRBD1. J lost 0 bases, V lost 2 bases, and 3 bases had no gene match. The length of the CDR3 is 16 residues. In germline, CDR1 is SGHTA, CDR2 FQGNSA. The CDR3 DNA reads TGTGCCAGCAGCTTATCAGGGGGCCGTAGCAATCAGCCCCAGCATTTT. As protein: CASSLSGGRSNQPQHF.

V gene TRBV5-1 combines with J gene TRBJ1-2; TRBD1 matches at 8 bases. The germline V gene encodes CDR1 SGHRS and CDR2 YFSETQ. V shed 1 base, J shed 0 bases, and the junction held 2 bases outside the gene matches. The CDR3 contains 15 residues. CDR3 sequence reads: CASSLHRGTNYGYTF. The CDR3, as DNA: TGCGCCAGCAGCTTGCACAGGGGGACTAACTATGGCTACACCTTC.